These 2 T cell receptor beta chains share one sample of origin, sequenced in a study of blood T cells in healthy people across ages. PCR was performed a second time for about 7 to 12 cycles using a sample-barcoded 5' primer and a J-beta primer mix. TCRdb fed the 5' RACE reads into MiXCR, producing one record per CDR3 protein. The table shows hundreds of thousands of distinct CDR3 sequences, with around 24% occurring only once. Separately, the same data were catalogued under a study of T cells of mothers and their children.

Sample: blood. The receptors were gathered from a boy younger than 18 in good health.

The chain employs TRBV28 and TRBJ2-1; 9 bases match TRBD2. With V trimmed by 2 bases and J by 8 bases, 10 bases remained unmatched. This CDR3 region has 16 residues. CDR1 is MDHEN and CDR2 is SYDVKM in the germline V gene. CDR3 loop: CASSLTAGGFGDEQFF. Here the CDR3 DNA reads TGTGCCAGCAGTTTAACGGCGGGGGGGTTCGGGGATGAGCAGTTCTTC.

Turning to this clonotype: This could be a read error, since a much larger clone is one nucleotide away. The CDR3 DNA is TGCGCCAGCAGCTACAGGGGGGAGAACTACAAGCAGTACTTC. Encoded protein: CASSYRGENYKQYF. V and J are TRBV5-1 and TRBJ2-1; 8 bases are shared with TRBD1. The last part of the DNA fits TRBJ2-7 better; the J call may be wrong. The germline gives CDR1 SGHRS, CDR2 YFSETQ. The CDR3 sequence is 14 residues long.